The 28 T cell receptor beta chains below all came from one sample that was sequenced in a study of memory CD4+ T cells and cytomegalovirus serostatus. The assay was immunoSEQ multiplex PCR, and TCRdb's table has in-frame clones only and misses some. The sample contains about 92,000 clones, about four fifths of which appear only once. Single viable CD3+CD4+CD8-CD45RO+ cells were sorted as the memory CD4+ T cells. Sequenced material: memory CD4+ T cells from blood. The receptors were sampled from an adult in good health and CMV-seropositive.

This sequence joins TRBV19 and TRBJ2-1; 7 bases are a match to TRBD1. The trim removed 6 bases at V and 0 bases at J, leaving 8 bases unmatched. This CDR3 contains 16 residues. Germline V lookup: CDR1 LNHDA, CDR2 SQIVND (reference sequence). The CDR3 loop reads CASSRRTGSSYNEQFF. The CDR3 coding sequence is TGTGCCAGTAGCCGTCGGACAGGTAGCTCCTACAATGAGCAGTTCTTC. Variable domain in full (rest from reference TRBV19 and TRBJ2-1): DGGITQSPKYLFRKEGQNVTLSCEQNLNHDAMYWYRQDPGQGLRLIYYSQIVNDFQKGDIAEGYSVSREKKESFPLTVTSAQKNPTAFYLCASSRRTGSSYNEQFFGPGTRLTVL.

V is TRBV5-1 and J is TRBJ1-1; perhaps TRBD1 as D (6 bases). V lost 2 bases and J lost 4, with 12 bases in between. Per the germline V gene, CDR1 is SGHRS and CDR2 is YFSETQ. This CDR3 has 14 amino acids. Here the CDR3 reads CASSLQGIATEAFF. DNA of the CDR3: TGCGCCAGCAGCTTACAGGGTATCGCCACTGAAGCTTTCTTT.

J is TRBJ2-4 and V is TRBV19; D ambiguous. CDR3 length equals 14 residues. Deletions cut 5 bases from V and 6 bases from J, with 14 bases between. Germline V gives CDR1 LNHDA, CDR2 SQIVND (reference sequence). CDR3 loop: CASSLRRYPNIQYF. CDR3 nucleotides: TGTGCCAGTAGTTTACGACGGTACCCAAACATTCAGTACTTC.

V gene TRBV28 combines with J gene TRBJ1-2; unclear D gene. Trimming stripped 10 bases from V and 0 bases from J, with 12 bases between. CDR1 MDHEN and CDR2 SYDVKM come from the germline V gene. The CDR3 sequence is 13 residues long. Here the CDR3 DNA reads TGTGCCATCATTTCCGGGACTAACTATGGCTACACCTTC. It is translated as CAIISGTNYGYTF.

The chain has TRBV28 and TRBJ1-2; perhaps TRBD1 as D (5 bases). The germline V gene encodes CDR1 MDHEN and CDR2 SYDVKM. Trimming pared 6 bases from V and 6 bases from J, leaving 11 bases between. CDR3 length equals 12 residues. The CDR3 here is CASRSGDDGYTF. DNA for the CDR3: TGTGCCAGCAGATCGGGGGATGATGGCTACACCTTC.

The V and J genes are TRBV28 and TRBJ2-3, with unresolved D. This CDR3 is 11 amino acids long. The germline CDR1 and CDR2 sequences are MDHEN and SYDVKM. Trimming removed 4 bases at V and 12 bases at J, with 11 bases between. CDR3 amino acids: CASSSTIQQYF. The CDR3 DNA is TGTGCCAGCAGTTCAACTATCCAACAGTATTTT.

V is TRBV5-1 and J is TRBJ1-2; perhaps TRBD1 as D (6 bases). This CDR3 contains 15 residues. CDR1 and CDR2 (germline): SGHRS, YFSETQ. Trimming cost V 4 bases and J 8 bases, with 21 bases left between them. The CDR3 DNA sequence: TGCGCCAGCAGCGCCACCGGGACAATAATGAGGGGCTACACCTTC. Translation: CASSATGTIMRGYTF.

This clone has just one count. This rearrangement joins TRBV5-1 to TRBJ2-6, with 14 bases aligning to TRBD2. This CDR3 is built from 20 residues. The V gene end was trimmed by 3 bases and the J gene end by 3 bases; junction bases not matched to a gene: 11. The germline gives CDR1 SGHRS, CDR2 YFSETQ. In DNA, the CDR3 is TGCGCCAGCAGCTACCGACTAGCGGGAGGGCCTCTAGGTGGGGCCAACGTCCTGACTTTC. Protein: CASSYRLAGGPLGGANVLTF.

The J gene is TRBJ2-3, the V gene TRBV7-2; the D gene is possibly TRBD2 (6 bases). The germline V gene encodes CDR1 SGHTA and CDR2 FQGNSA. With 2 bases removed from V and 6 bases from J, the gap between germline ends came to 9 bases. The CDR3 is 13 amino acids. CDR3 DNA sequence: TGTGCCAGCAGCTTACGGGGGATGGATACGCAGTATTTT. It translates to CASSLRGMDTQYF. The variable domain in full, completed from reference TRBV7-2 and TRBJ2-3, reads GAGVSQSPSNKVTEKGKDVELRCDPISGHTALYWYRQSLGQGLEFLIYFQGNSAPDKSGLPSDRFSAERTGGSVSTLTIQRTQQEDSAVYLCASSLRGMDTQYFGPGTRLTVL.

V gene TRBV5-1 combines with J gene TRBJ2-3; D is unclear. The V and J ends lost 4 bases and 2 bases respectively, with 11 bases between them. Per germline, CDR1 SGHRS and CDR2 YFSETQ. The length of the CDR3 is 14 residues. The CDR3 here is CASSPSVPTDTQYF. CDR3 coding DNA: TGCGCCAGCAGCCCCAGCGTACCCACAGATACGCAGTATTTT. The variable domain in full, with the rest retrieved from reference TRBV5-1 and TRBJ2-3, is KAGVTQTPRYLIKTRGQQVTLSCSPISGHRSVSWYQQTPGQGLQFLFEYFSETQRNKGNFPGRFSGRQFSNSRSEMNVSTLELGDSALYLCASSPSVPTDTQYFGPGTRLTVL.

This clone was seen just once. The V call is TRBV28, the J call TRBJ2-5, with D possibly TRBD1 on 7 matching bases. V was shortened by 7 bases and J by 3 bases, with 18 bases between the two germline ends. CDR1 and CDR2 (germline): MDHEN, SYDVKM. This CDR3 region has 15 residues. CDR3 residues: CASNQGGGLEETQYF. The CDR3, as DNA: TGTGCCAGCAACCAGGGGGGAGGTTTAGAAGAGACCCAGTACTTC.

The V call is TRBV6-1, the J call TRBJ1-5, with D perhaps TRBD1 (6 bases). Germline loops: CDR1 MNHNS, CDR2 SASEGT. This CDR3 comprises 14 residues. With 4 bases removed from V and 5 bases from J, the gap between germline ends came to 12 bases. CDR3 residues: CASSVDRSHQPQHF. DNA of the CDR3: TGTGCCAGCAGTGTAGACAGGAGTCATCAGCCCCAGCATTTT.

The chain joins TRBV7-2 to TRBJ1-1; D might be TRBD1 (6 bases). V was trimmed by 5 bases and J by 1 base, leaving 11 bases between them. Germline CDR1 and CDR2: SGHTA and FQGNSA. CDR3 length: 14 amino acids. The CDR3 spells CASSPQGQNTEAFF. In nucleotides, the CDR3 is TGTGCCAGCAGCCCTCAGGGGCAGAACACTGAAGCTTTCTTT.

The chain couples TRBV19 to TRBJ1-1; perhaps TRBD1 as D (6 bases). The V gene's germline CDR1 is LNHDA and CDR2 SQIVND (reference sequence). The CDR3 extends over 15 amino acids. V was clipped by 5 bases and J by 1 base, with 14 bases between them. The CDR3 reads CASSPRRTENTEAFF. CDR3 coding DNA: TGTGCCAGTAGTCCACGTCGGACAGAGAACACTGAAGCTTTCTTT.

V and J are TRBV5-1 and TRBJ2-5, with D perhaps TRBD2 (6 bases). Trimming removed 1 base at V and 1 base at J, with 11 bases between. CDR1 is SGHRS, CDR2 YFSETQ, per germline. This CDR3 is built from 15 residues. This CDR3 reads CASSLYGRSQETQYF. CDR3 DNA sequence: TGCGCCAGCAGCTTGTACGGGAGATCCCAAGAGACCCAGTACTTC. The entire variable domain, with the rest obtained from reference TRBV5-1 and TRBJ2-5, is as follows: KAGVTQTPRYLIKTRGQQVTLSCSPISGHRSVSWYQQTPGQGLQFLFEYFSETQRNKGNFPGRFSGRQFSNSRSEMNVSTLELGDSALYLCASSLYGRSQETQYFGPGTRLLVL.

In its sample, this clone was seen a few times. The rearrangement links TRBV5-1 to TRBJ1-1; 7 bases fit TRBD1. Per the germline V gene, CDR1 is SGHRS and CDR2 is YFSETQ. The CDR3 length is 14 residues. The junction had 9 bases not matched to a gene; V was cut back by 5 bases and J by 5 bases. CDR3 residues: CASSQGGGWTEAFF. DNA of the CDR3: TGCGCCAGCAGTCAGGGAGGGGGCTGGACTGAAGCTTTCTTT.

As to this clone: One end of the junction varies from germline; a read error may be responsible. This chain connects TRBV7-2 to TRBJ2-2; D gene uncertain. The CDR3 spans 13 residues. Germline V CDR1 and CDR2: SGHTA, FQGNSA. CDR3 sequence: CASTLQNTGELFF. CDR3 coding DNA: TGTGCCAGCACCTTACAGAACACCGGGGAGCTGTTTTTT.

This rearrangement joins TRBV19 to TRBJ1-5; the match to TRBD1 covers 8 bases. Germline assignment: CDR1 LNHDA and CDR2 SQIVND (reference sequence). With 5 bases clipped from V and 0 bases from J, the junction kept 6 bases outside the gene matches. This CDR3 is 16 amino acids long. The CDR3 nucleotides read TGTGCCAGTAGTCTAGGACAGGGCATTAGCAATCAGCCCCAGCATTTT. It specifies CASSLGQGISNQPQHF.

V and J are TRBV2 and TRBJ1-1; D gene unclear. The CDR3 runs 13 residues. The V end was cut by 4 bases, the J end by 1 base, with 7 bases between. Looked up from germline, CDR1 is SNHLY and CDR2 is FYNNEI. The CDR3 nucleotides are TGTGCCAGCAGTGGAGAGAGGAACACTGAAGCTTTCTTT. The encoded protein is CASSGERNTEAFF.

The chain couples TRBV6-5 to TRBJ1-4; weak D call: TRBD1 (6 bases). V gave up 5 bases and J gave up 7 bases, with 11 bases separating them. CDR1 is MNHEY and CDR2 is SVGAGI in the germline V gene. CDR3 length: 13 residues. In DNA form, the CDR3 reads TGTGCCAGCAGTCACCGGGACATTGAAAAACTGTTTTTT. It codes for CASSHRDIEKLFF.

Here the CDR3 reads CASRRWEGNGELFF. The CDR3 nucleotides read TGTGCCAGTCGGCGGTGGGAGGGCAACGGGGAGCTGTTTTTT. The V gene is TRBV27, the J gene TRBJ2-2; TRBD2 matches at 7 bases. The CDR3 spans 14 residues. CDR1 and CDR2 (germline): MNHEY, SMNVEV (reference sequence). Trimming took 9 bases from V and 7 from J; bases not matched to a gene: 11.

J is TRBJ1-1 and V is TRBV4-2; D not resolved. Germline V lookup: CDR1 LGHNA, CDR2 YNFKEQ. Trimming pared 1 base from V and 3 bases from J, leaving 6 bases between. This CDR3 is 13 amino acids long. Written as DNA, the CDR3 is TGTGCCAGCAGCCAAGTTGAGGACACTGAAGCTTTCTTT. This sequence encodes CASSQVEDTEAFF.

The rearrangement uses TRBV6-1 and TRBJ1-5; 9 positions match TRBD1. Trimming removed 6 bases from V and 7 bases from J; junction bases left unmatched: 4. Germline CDR1 is MNHNS and CDR2 is SASEGT. CDR3 length: 13 amino acids. The CDR3 region is CASSGTGRQPQHF. In DNA form, the CDR3 reads TGTGCCAGCAGCGGGACAGGGAGGCAGCCCCAGCATTTT.

The chain is built from TRBV9 and TRBJ2-3; TRBD1 or TRBD2 may be the D gene (6 bases each). In germline, CDR1 is SGDLS, CDR2 YYNGEE. Trimming removed 3 bases at V and 2 bases at J, with 13 bases between. The CDR3 length is 15 residues. CDR3 loop: CASSDRRDTTDTQYF. For the CDR3, the DNA is TGTGCCAGCAGCGACCGGAGGGACACCACAGATACGCAGTATTTT. The full variable domain, with the rest looked up from reference TRBV9 and TRBJ2-3, is DSGVTQTPKHLITATGQRVTLRCSPRSGDLSVYWYQQSLDQGLQFLIQYYNGEERAKGNILERFSAQQFPDLHSELNLSSLELGDSALYFCASSDRRDTTDTQYFGPGTRLTVL.

This chain joins TRBV7-3 and TRBJ2-3; D not resolved. Germline V CDR1 and CDR2: SGHTA, FQGTGA. Between the trimmed V and J ends, which lost 1 base and 1 base, there was a span of 0 bases. This CDR3 is 12 amino acids long. DNA of the CDR3: TGTGCCAGCAGCTTAAGCACAGATACGCAGTATTTT. As protein: CASSLSTDTQYF. The variable domain in full, completed from reference TRBV7-3 and TRBJ2-3, reads GAGVSQTPSNKVTEKGKYVELRCDPISGHTALYWYRQSLGQGPEFLIYFQGTGAADDSGLPNDRFFAVRPEGSVSTLKIQRTERGDSAVYLCASSLSTDTQYFGPGTRLTVL.

The chain couples TRBV5-1 to TRBJ2-3; TRBD2 might be the D (5 bases). The germline V and J ends were trimmed by 1 base and 4 bases, with 13 bases remaining between them. From germline, CDR1 is SGHRS and CDR2 YFSETQ. This CDR3 has 15 amino acids. The CDR3 loop is CASSLSGMRADTQYF. The CDR3 DNA is TGCGCCAGCAGCTTGAGCGGTATGAGGGCAGATACGCAGTATTTT.

The V call is TRBV27, the J call TRBJ1-1; 10 positions agree with TRBD1. CDR3 length: 15 amino acids. After removal of 3 bases from V and 1 base from J, the junction contained 2 bases not matched to a gene. Germline values: CDR1 MNHEY, CDR2 SMNVEV (reference sequence). Here the CDR3 DNA reads TGTGCCAGCAGTTTGGGACAGGGGTGGAACACTGAAGCTTTCTTT. This gives the protein CASSLGQGWNTEAFF.

The rearrangement uses TRBV29-1 and TRBJ2-7, with no clear D. The CDR3 sequence is 15 residues long. V was shortened by 7 bases and J by 3 bases, with 22 bases between the two germline ends. CDR1 and CDR2 from the germline V gene are SQVTM and ANQGSEA. The CDR3 loop reads CSGGERASRIYEQYF. CDR3 DNA sequence: TGCAGCGGAGGAGAAAGGGCTTCTCGGATCTACGAGCAGTACTTC.